Following are 22 T cell receptor beta chains from one sample sequenced in a study of cytomegalovirus exposure and HLA in healthy donors. Use of 60 Vbeta and 13 Jbeta primers characterized the PCR. Method: immunoSEQ multiplex PCR; TCRdb's copy keeps in-frame clones and lacks some. Of roughly 200,000 clones listed, over 80% were seen once; the top ten hold 1% to 1.5%. Source material: PBMCs. The source is a man between 25 and 39 years old in good health and CMV-seronegative.

The gene calls are TRBV5-4 and TRBJ2-5, with 7 nucleotides matching TRBD1. Per germline, CDR1 SGHNT and CDR2 YYREEE (reference sequence). V lost 0 bases and J lost 2; bases outside the gene matches: 7. This CDR3 region has 16 residues. Here the CDR3 reads CASSLGSKTGQETQYF. The CDR3 coding sequence is TGTGCCAGCAGCTTGGGGTCTAAGACAGGGCAAGAGACCCAGTACTTC.

The V gene is TRBV5-4, the J gene TRBJ2-5; 8 positions agree with TRBD2. The J call may be wrong; the DNA end is better matched by TRBJ2-7. The CDR3 runs to 15 residues. Germline CDR1 is SGHNT and CDR2 is YYREEE (reference sequence). The CDR3 loop reads CASSIRGRSSYEQYF. In DNA, the CDR3 is TGTGCCAGCAGCATACGCGGGAGGAGCTCCTACGAGCAGTACTTC.

The chain recombines TRBV18 with TRBJ2-3; 8 bases agree with TRBD1. CDR3 length equals 15 residues. J lost 2 bases, V lost 3 bases, and 4 bases had no gene match. Germline V gene lookup returns CDR1 KGHSH and CDR2 LQKENI. The CDR3 region is CASSPDRAHTDTQYF. The CDR3 bases are TGTGCCAGCTCACCGGACAGGGCACACACAGATACGCAGTATTTT.

The chain employs TRBV6-4 and TRBJ2-1; D is perhaps TRBD2 (5 bases). CDR3 length equals 13 residues. The V gene lost 3 bases and the J gene lost 9 bases, with 12 bases spanning the gap. Germline V gene lookup returns CDR1 MRHNA and CDR2 SNTAGT. This CDR3 is CASSDFAGAEQFF. The CDR3 nucleotides are TGTGCCAGCAGTGATTTTGCGGGTGCTGAGCAGTTCTTC.

This clone has more than one count but fewer than ten. This sequence joins TRBV29-1 and TRBJ2-3; 9 bases fit TRBD2. The CDR3 is 14 amino acids. Germline CDR1 SQVTM, CDR2 ANQGSEA. J lost 5 bases, V lost 4 bases, and 7 bases had no gene match. Here the CDR3 DNA reads TGCAGCGTTGCTCTCTGGCGGGGGGGAGATACGCAGTATTTT. It codes for CSVALWRGGDTQYF.

The genes are TRBV14 and TRBJ2-3; TRBD2 aligns across 7 bases. The CDR3 consists of 18 residues. CDR1 SGHDN and CDR2 FVKESK come from the germline V gene. The ends lost 0 bases at V and 1 base at J; junction bases unmatched: 10. CDR3 nucleotides: TGTGCCAGCAGCCAAGATCTTTCGGCTAGCGGTGGCACAGATACGCAGTATTTT. Translation gives CASSQDLSASGGTDTQYF.

This chain links TRBV28 with TRBJ1-4, with a weak D call TRBD1 (6 bases). The CDR3 covers 18 residues. Germline V gene data show CDR1 as MDHEN and CDR2 as SYDVKM. V was clipped by 5 bases and J by 8 bases, with 27 bases between them. Here the CDR3 reads CASSPTTPRGGEKEKLFF. The CDR3 DNA reads as TGTGCCAGCAGTCCGACCACCCCGAGGGGGGGCGAGAAGGAAAAACTGTTTTTT.

This clone was observed a single time. V gene TRBV9 combines with J gene TRBJ1-1; 8 positions match TRBD1. The V gene end was trimmed by 3 bases and the J gene end by 1 base; junction bases not matched to a gene: 5. The CDR3 covers 15 residues. CDR1 and CDR2 from the germline V gene are SGDLS and YYNGEE. The CDR3 spells CASSAEGTGNTEAFF. CDR3 in DNA: TGTGCCAGCAGCGCAGAGGGGACAGGGAACACTGAAGCTTTCTTT.

V gene TRBV6-5 combines with J gene TRBJ1-3, with D maybe TRBD1 (5 bases). Trimming removed 4 bases at V and 2 bases at J, with 15 bases between. Germline V gene sequence: CDR1 MNHEY, CDR2 SVGAGI. The CDR3 totals 16 residues. In DNA, the CDR3 is TGTGCCAGCAGTTCAAGGGACTCATGGACTGGAAACACCATATATTTT. Protein product: CASSSRDSWTGNTIYF.

The chain joins TRBV4-1 to TRBJ2-3; D is possibly TRBD1 (5 bases). This CDR3 has 15 residues. Per the germline V gene, CDR1 is MGHRA and CDR2 is YSYEKL. The V end was cut by 8 bases, the J end by 6 bases, with 21 bases between. The CDR3 DNA follows: TGCGCCAGCTCCCCGGGTCCTCTAAAGGGGGATACGCAGTATTTT. Translating it yields CASSPGPLKGDTQYF.

The chain is built from TRBV7-9 and TRBJ2-7, with TRBD2 matching 12 bases. V was clipped by 5 bases and J by 2 bases; unmatched bases: 10. CDR3 length: 17 residues. Per the germline V gene, CDR1 is SEHNR and CDR2 is FQNEAQ (reference sequence). In DNA, the CDR3 is TGTGCCAGCAGCCCGCCTACGACTAGCGGGGGCCCCTACGAGCAGTACTTC. Residues: CASSPPTTSGGPYEQYF.

V gene TRBV10-3 combines with J gene TRBJ1-2, with D perhaps TRBD1 (5 bases). CDR3 size: 13 residues. V shed 6 bases and J shed 8 bases, with 16 bases lying between them. The germline V gene encodes CDR1 ENHRY and CDR2 SYGVKD. The CDR3 is CAISNSGPSGYTF. DNA of the CDR3: TGTGCCATCAGCAACTCAGGGCCCAGCGGCTACACCTTC.

The V gene is TRBV7-9, the J gene TRBJ1-3; D is possibly TRBD1 (5 bases). Germline values: CDR1 SEHNR, CDR2 FQNEAQ (reference sequence). V gave up 1 base and J gave up 0 bases, with 10 bases separating them. CDR3 size: 16 residues. The chain's CDR3 is CASSLERGLSGNTIYF. The CDR3 DNA reads as TGTGCCAGCAGCTTAGAGCGGGGCCTCTCTGGAAACACCATATATTTT.

The V gene is TRBV27, the J gene TRBJ1-5, with 9 bases lining up with TRBD1. V shed 5 bases, J shed 6 bases, and the junction held 17 bases outside the gene matches. Germline lookup yields CDR1 MNHEY and CDR2 SMNVEV (reference sequence). The CDR3 runs 18 residues. The CDR3 loop reads CASSPGTGTPLRFQPQHF. The CDR3 DNA is TGTGCCAGCAGTCCCGGGACAGGGACCCCCCTCCGATTTCAGCCCCAGCATTTT.

The rearrangement links TRBV7-2 to TRBJ2-7, with D tentatively TRBD1 (5 bases). The length of the CDR3 is 14 residues. CDR1 and CDR2 (germline): SGHTA, FQGNSA. The V end was cut by 2 bases, the J end by 2 bases, with 10 bases between. The CDR3 spells CASSLTDSTYEQYF. DNA of the CDR3: TGTGCCAGCAGCTTAACTGACAGTACCTACGAGCAGTACTTC.

V usage is TRBV7-6 and J usage is TRBJ2-7; TRBD2 matches 10 bases. CDR3 length equals 15 residues. V trimming: 3 bases; J trimming: 2 bases; junction bases outside the gene matches: 4. Germline V lookup: CDR1 SGHVS, CDR2 FNYEAQ. CDR3 DNA sequence: TGTGCCAGCAGCTTGGCCCTAGCGGGGGCCTACGAGCAGTACTTC. It yields the protein CASSLALAGAYEQYF.

There are a few counts of this clone. The V call is TRBV7-9, the J call TRBJ2-7, with D possibly matching TRBD1 (6 bases). V was clipped by 6 bases and J by 3 bases, with 12 bases between them. The CDR3 is made up of 13 amino acids. Germline lookup yields CDR1 SEHNR and CDR2 FQNEAQ (reference sequence). The CDR3 here is CASSRQDFYEQYF. The CDR3 nucleotides are TGTGCCAGCAGTCGACAGGACTTCTACGAGCAGTACTTC.

This clone was found a few times. The chain carries TRBV5-1 and TRBJ1-6; 7 nucleotides match TRBD1. Germline-derived CDR1 and CDR2 are SGHRS and YFSETQ. With V trimmed by 3 bases and J by 7 bases, 4 bases remained unmatched. CDR3 size: 14 residues. CDR3 sequence reads: CASSSGDRNSPLHF. In nucleotides, the CDR3 is TGCGCCAGCAGCTCGGGGGACAGAAATTCACCCCTCCACTTT.

The V and J genes are TRBV27 and TRBJ1-2; 10 nucleotides agree with TRBD1. Germline CDR1 reads MNHEY; CDR2 reads SMNVEV (reference sequence). Losses at the gene ends were 3 bases for V and 8 bases for J; bases not matched to a gene: 9. This CDR3 has 15 amino acids. The DNA for the CDR3 is TGTGCCAGCAGTTTTCGTCGACAGGGGGCGGACGGCTACACCTTC. This codes for CASSFRRQGADGYTF.

V usage is TRBV28 and J usage is TRBJ1-4, with D possibly matching TRBD1 (5 bases). Germline CDR1 reads MDHEN; CDR2 reads SYDVKM. CDR3 length: 14 amino acids. Trimming stripped 3 bases from V and 8 bases from J, with 13 bases between. The CDR3 region has the DNA TGTGCCAGCAGTTTTTCTCGGGGGAAGGAAAAACTGTTTTTT. The encoded protein is CASSFSRGKEKLFF.

The chain couples TRBV28 to TRBJ1-3; unclear D gene. The CDR3 is 14 amino acids. Germline CDR1 is MDHEN and CDR2 is SYDVKM. Trimming removed 3 bases from V and 2 bases from J, with 8 bases in between. The CDR3: CASSLVAPGNTIYF. CDR3 sequence (DNA): TGTGCCAGCAGTTTGGTGGCACCTGGAAACACCATATATTTT.

This sequence joins TRBV28 and TRBJ2-1; D is uncertain. V gave up 6 bases and J gave up 2 bases, with 8 bases separating them. CDR1 and CDR2 from the germline V gene are MDHEN and SYDVKM. The CDR3 has 13 residues. CDR3 sequence reads: CASRSPAYNEQFF. In nucleotides, the CDR3 is TGTGCCAGCAGAAGTCCGGCCTACAATGAGCAGTTCTTC. The full variable domain, in which reference TRBV28 and TRBJ2-1 provide the parts outside the CDR3, is DVKVTQSSRYLVKRTGEKVFLECVQDMDHENMFWYRQDPGLGLRLIYFSYDVKMKEKGDIPEGYSVSREKKERFSLILESASTNQTSMYLCASRSPAYNEQFFGPGTRLTVL.